The source of this TCR beta chain is a study of cytomegalovirus exposure and HLA in healthy donors. Amplification used 60 Vbeta primers and 13 Jbeta primers. Using immunoSEQ multiplex PCR, the repertoire was profiled, and TCRdb retains in-frame clones only, with some absent. The profile shows about 89,000 clones, around four fifths of them singletons. The CDR3 extends over 15 amino acids. Trimming pared 0 bases from V and 4 bases from J, leaving 10 bases between. Germline CDR1 MNHEY, CDR2 SVGAGI. This sequence was found in a man aged 25 to 40 in good health and CMV-seronegative. This chain connects TRBV6-5 to TRBJ1-5, with a possible D match to TRBD1 (5 bases). Material: PBMCs. This chain's CDR3 is CASSYSGGGNQPQHF. CDR3 coding DNA: TGTGCCAGCAGTTACTCGGGGGGGGGTAATCAGCCCCAGCATTTT.